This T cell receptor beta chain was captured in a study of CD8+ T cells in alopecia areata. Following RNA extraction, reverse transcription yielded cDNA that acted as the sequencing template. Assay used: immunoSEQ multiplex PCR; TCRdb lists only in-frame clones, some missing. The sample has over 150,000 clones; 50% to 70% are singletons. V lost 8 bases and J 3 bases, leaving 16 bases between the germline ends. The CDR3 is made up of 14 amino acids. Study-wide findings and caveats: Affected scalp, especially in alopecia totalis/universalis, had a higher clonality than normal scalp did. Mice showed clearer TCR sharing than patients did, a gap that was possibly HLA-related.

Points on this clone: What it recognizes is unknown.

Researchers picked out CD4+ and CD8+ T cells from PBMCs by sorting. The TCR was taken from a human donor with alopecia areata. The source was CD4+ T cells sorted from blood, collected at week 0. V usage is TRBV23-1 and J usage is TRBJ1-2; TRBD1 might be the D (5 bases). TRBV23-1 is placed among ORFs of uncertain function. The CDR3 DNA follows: TGCGCCAGCCCCCGACAGATCCGTCACTATGGCTACACCTTC. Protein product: CASPRQIRHYGYTF.